This T cell receptor (beta chain) was identified in a study of T-cell memory formation after mild COVID-19. Study findings and constraints: Contracting clones localized mainly to CM and EM when CD4+ and mainly to EMRA when CD8+.

The junction had 22 bases not matched to a gene; V was cut back by 3 bases and J by 3 bases. CDR3 size: 20 residues. TCRdb independently ran MiXCR on the 5' RACE reads; one entry per CDR3 protein. This sample has roughly 140,000 distinct CDR3 sequences, with 11% to 15% found just once. Remarks on this clonotype: Its cognate antigen is unknown.

The sequencing input was PBMCs or a T cell subset sorted from them (not recorded which). This receptor was taken from an adult woman who had mild COVID-19 (a few samples of this study predate the infection). Cell type and time point are not known. The chain uses TRBV12-3 or TRBV12-4 and TRBJ2-5, with TRBD1 identical over 7 bases. The CDR3 nucleotides are TGTGCCAGCAGTTTTTGGGCAGGGGTCAGGGGGTCAAGTGGGGAAGAGACCCAGTACTTC. Encoded protein: CASSFWAGVRGSSGEETQYF.